This TCR beta chain is drawn from a study of blood T cell repertoires in COVID-19. Study information: Some COVID-19 samples were acute and others convalescent; all came from the United States, Italy and Spain.

Original processing notes: It was from reference gene primer amplification that nucleated cell counts were estimated. Produced via immunoSEQ multiplex PCR; TCRdb's table is partial and in-frame only. That table supplies the V and J calls and clone size; D and trimming were determined from the DNA. The table includes a few hundred thousand clones, about nine tenths detected once. This sequence was found in a man aged 25-45 years who had recovered from COVID-19. The specimen was PBMCs or T cells enriched from blood (not recorded which).

The CDR3: CASGQGSGQPQHF. For the CDR3, the DNA is TGTGCCAGCGGTCAGGGATCGGGTCAGCCCCAGCATTTT. V gene TRBV27 combines with J gene TRBJ1-5, with D possibly TRBD1 on 5 matching bases. V lost 8 bases, J lost 6 bases, and 14 bases lay in between. The CDR3 sequence is 13 residues long. Germline V CDR1 and CDR2: MNHEY, SMNVEV (reference sequence).